Presented here are 7 T cell receptor beta chains from one specimen sequenced in a study of blood T cell repertoires in COVID-19. TCRdb's copy holds only in-frame clones and misses some; the assay was immunoSEQ multiplex PCR. The sample contains 350,000 to 400,000 clones, about 90% of which appear only once. Sequencing was carried out using PBMCs or T cells enriched from blood (not recorded which). Receptor source: a woman in her twenties or thirties who had recovered from COVID-19.

The chain carries TRBV7-9 and TRBJ1-6; D not resolved. Germline V lookup: CDR1 SEHNR, CDR2 FQNEAQ (reference sequence). The CDR3 extends over 12 amino acids. The V end lost 4 bases, the J end lost 14 bases, and 12 bases lay between the germline ends. The CDR3 sequence: CASSSPTHSLHF. CDR3 sequence (DNA): TGTGCCAGCAGCTCCCCTACTCACTCCCTCCACTTT.

The chain combines TRBV7-9 with TRBJ1-4; D possibly corresponds to TRBD1 (6 bases). Germline assignment: CDR1 SEHNR and CDR2 FQNEAQ (reference sequence). The V end lost 2 bases, the J end lost 13 bases, and 14 bases lay between the germline ends. The CDR3 is made up of 13 amino acids. CDR3 sequence reads: CASSLLGRGILFF. The CDR3 nucleotides read TGTGCCAGCAGCTTATTGGGCAGGGGCATACTGTTTTTT.

The chain couples TRBV29-1 to TRBJ2-2; D is ambiguous. The CDR3 consists of 14 residues. The ends were cut back, 4 bases at V and 3 bases at J, with 12 bases in the middle. Germline V gives CDR1 SQVTM, CDR2 ANQGSEA. The CDR3 spells CSVAPQVHTGELFF. Here the CDR3 DNA reads TGCAGCGTTGCTCCTCAGGTACACACCGGGGAGCTGTTTTTT.

The chain joins TRBV7-9 to TRBJ1-1; no definite D call. V was shortened by 6 bases and J by 2 bases, with 10 bases between the two germline ends. This CDR3 spans 13 amino acids. Germline assignment: CDR1 SEHNR and CDR2 FQNEAQ (reference sequence). The CDR3 here is CASRTPLNTEAFF. Here the CDR3 DNA reads TGTGCCAGCAGAACCCCGCTAAACACTGAAGCTTTCTTT.

The V and J genes are TRBV20-1 and TRBJ2-5; 8 positions agree with TRBD2. Losses at the gene ends were 3 bases for V and 4 bases for J; bases not matched to a gene: 10. CDR1 DFQATT and CDR2 SNEGSKA come from the germline V gene (reference sequence). This CDR3 contains 15 residues. The CDR3 DNA follows: TGCAGTGCTAGTCATGGCGGGGGGCGCGGAGAGACCCAGTACTTC. Encoded protein: CSASHGGGRGETQYF.

The chain employs TRBV2 and TRBJ2-5, with TRBD2 identical over 8 bases. Trimming cost V 6 bases and J 1 base; bases outside gene matches: 1. CDR1 is SNHLY and CDR2 is FYNNEI in the germline V gene. This CDR3 comprises 13 residues. CDR3 region: CASSTSGQETQYF. DNA of the CDR3: TGTGCCAGCAGCACTAGCGGCCAAGAGACCCAGTACTTC. Filled out from reference TRBV2 and TRBJ2-5, the complete variable domain reads EPEVTQTPSHQVTQMGQEVILRCVPISNHLYFYWYRQILGQKVEFLVSFYNNEISEKSEIFDDQFSVERPDGSNFTLKIRSTKLEDSAMYFCASSTSGQETQYFGPGTRLLVL.

The rearrangement uses TRBV4-1 and TRBJ1-2; D possibly corresponds to TRBD1 (6 bases). CDR3 length: 15 residues. Deletions cut 1 base from V and 5 bases from J, with 14 bases between. Germline lookup yields CDR1 MGHRA and CDR2 YSYEKL. The CDR3 DNA reads TGCGCCAGCAGCCAAGGGCGGGGGCAGATTTATGGCTACACCTTC. Translation gives CASSQGRGQIYGYTF.